The 9 T cell receptor beta chains in this list originate from one sample, sequenced in a study of shared clonotypes between healthy human individuals. Sequenced by immunoSEQ multiplex PCR; TCRdb stores in-frame clones only, minus some. The sample has hundreds of thousands of clones, about 95% seen once. Naive CD8 cells, CD45RO-negative and positively selected for CCR7, excluded terminally differentiated effector memory CD45RA+ cells. Sequencing was done on a sample of naive CD8+ T cells sorted from blood. These receptors were taken from a woman in her 30s in good health.

The chain is built from TRBV29-1 and TRBJ2-5; the D is unclear. Germline lookup yields CDR1 SQVTM and CDR2 ANQGSEA. The CDR3 extends over 13 amino acids. Trimming left V 0 bases short and J 5 bases short, with 10 bases between. CDR3 loop: CSVEEGLGETQYF. The CDR3 coding sequence is TGCAGCGTTGAAGAGGGCCTCGGGGAGACCCAGTACTTC. The full variable domain, completed using reference TRBV29-1 and TRBJ2-5, is SAVISQKPSRDICQRGTSLTIQCQVDSQVTMMFWYRQQPGQSLTLIATANQGSEATYESGFVIDKFPISRPNLTFSTLTVSNMSPEDSSIYLCSVEEGLGETQYFGPGTRLLVL.

This chain uses TRBV7-9 with TRBJ2-2, with D maybe TRBD2 (6 bases). From germline, CDR1 is SEHNR and CDR2 FQNEAQ (reference sequence). CDR3 length equals 16 residues. Between the trimmed V and J ends, which lost 4 bases and 1 base, there was a span of 13 bases. The CDR3 protein is CASSSLGTQNTGELFF. CDR3 nucleotides: TGTGCCAGCAGCTCTCTCGGGACTCAGAACACCGGGGAGCTGTTTTTT.

This clone appeared once. This chain uses TRBV9 with TRBJ2-7; 9 positions match TRBD1. This CDR3 contains 14 residues. Germline lookup yields CDR1 SGDLS and CDR2 YYNGEE. V gave up 4 bases and J gave up 6 bases; unmatched junction bases: 8. The DNA for the CDR3 is TGTGCCAGCAGCCTTACAGGGGGCGCGGGCGAGCAGTACTTC. As protein: CASSLTGGAGEQYF.

The J gene is TRBJ2-7, the V gene TRBV5-5; no clear D. The CDR3 runs to 15 residues. The V gene lost 0 bases and the J gene lost 5 bases, with 15 bases spanning the gap. Germline CDR1 reads SGHKS; CDR2 reads YYEKEE (reference sequence). CDR3 loop: CASSLVAPSADEQYF. DNA of the CDR3: TGTGCCAGCAGCTTGGTAGCCCCCTCCGCGGACGAGCAGTACTTC.

This clone occurred once. J is TRBJ1-1 and V is TRBV10-2, with D unclear. The germline V gene has CDR1 WSHSY and CDR2 SAAADI. This CDR3 spans 15 amino acids. The ends were cut back, 0 bases at V and 4 bases at J, with 12 bases in the middle. The CDR3: CASSESTVFGTEAFF. The CDR3 nucleotides read TGCGCCAGCAGTGAGTCGACGGTTTTCGGCACTGAAGCTTTCTTT.

The chain is built from TRBV11-1 and TRBJ2-7; D may correspond to TRBD1 or TRBD2 (5 bases each). This CDR3 spans 15 amino acids. Looked up from germline, CDR1 is SGHAT and CDR2 is FQDESV (reference sequence). The germline V and J ends were trimmed by 3 bases and 0 bases, with 12 bases remaining between them. The CDR3 DNA reads TGTGCCAGCAGCTTCGGGGCGAAAAGCTCCTACGAGCAGTACTTC. Protein sequence: CASSFGAKSSYEQYF. Based on the CDR3 plus reference TRBV11-1 and TRBJ2-7, the full variable domain is EAEVAQSPRYKITEKSQAVAFWCDPISGHATLYWYRQILGQGPELLVQFQDESVVDDSQLPKDRFSAERLKGVDSTLKIQPAELGDSAMYLCASSFGAKSSYEQYFGPGTRLTVT.

The J gene is TRBJ1-2, the V gene TRBV10-2; D gene unclear. This CDR3 region has 12 residues. V shed 6 bases and J shed 2 bases, with 7 bases lying between them. In germline, CDR1 is WSHSY, CDR2 SAAADI. The CDR3 reads CASRSTNYGYTF. The CDR3 bases are TGCGCCAGCAGATCTACGAACTATGGCTACACCTTC.

This chain joins TRBV7-9 and TRBJ2-7, with D hard to call. From germline, CDR1 is SEHNR and CDR2 FQNEAQ (reference sequence). The germline V and J ends were trimmed by 5 bases and 6 bases, with 17 bases remaining between them. The CDR3 contains 14 residues. This CDR3 reads CASSLDGGRSEQYF. The CDR3 DNA is TGTGCCAGCAGCCTGGACGGCGGACGGTCCGAGCAGTACTTC.

The chain carries TRBV7-3 and TRBJ2-3; D not resolved. Germline V gene data show CDR1 as SGHTA and CDR2 as FQGTGA. V lost 3 bases, J lost 0 bases, and 10 bases lay in between. This CDR3 contains 15 residues. The CDR3 coding sequence is TGTGCCAGCAGCTTGGGGATTTCTAGCACAGATACGCAGTATTTT. Amino acid sequence: CASSLGISSTDTQYF.